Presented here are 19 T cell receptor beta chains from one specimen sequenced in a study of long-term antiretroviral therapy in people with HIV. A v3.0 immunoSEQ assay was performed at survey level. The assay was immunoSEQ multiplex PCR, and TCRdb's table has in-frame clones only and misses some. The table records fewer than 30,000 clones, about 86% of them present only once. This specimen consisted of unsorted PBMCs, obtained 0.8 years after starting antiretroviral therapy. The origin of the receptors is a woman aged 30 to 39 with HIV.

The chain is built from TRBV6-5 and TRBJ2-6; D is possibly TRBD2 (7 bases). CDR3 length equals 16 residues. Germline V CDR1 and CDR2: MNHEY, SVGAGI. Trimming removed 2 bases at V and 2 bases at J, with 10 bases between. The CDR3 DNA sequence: TGTGCCAGCAGTTACGAGGGGGGGACTGGGGCCAACGTCCTGACTTTC. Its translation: CASSYEGGTGANVLTF.

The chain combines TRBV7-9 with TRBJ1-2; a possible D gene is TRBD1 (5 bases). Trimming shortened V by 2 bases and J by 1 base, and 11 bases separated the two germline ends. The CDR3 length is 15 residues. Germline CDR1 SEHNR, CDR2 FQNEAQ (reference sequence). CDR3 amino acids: CASSLSREVNYGYTF. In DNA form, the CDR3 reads TGTGCCAGCAGCTTATCCAGGGAGGTTAACTATGGCTACACCTTC.

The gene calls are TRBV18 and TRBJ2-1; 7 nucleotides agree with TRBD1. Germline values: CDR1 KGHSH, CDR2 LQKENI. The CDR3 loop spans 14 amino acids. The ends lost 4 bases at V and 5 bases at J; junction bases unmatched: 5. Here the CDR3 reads CASSRDRVNNEQFF. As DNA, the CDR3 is TGTGCCAGCTCACGCGACAGGGTTAACAATGAGCAGTTCTTC.

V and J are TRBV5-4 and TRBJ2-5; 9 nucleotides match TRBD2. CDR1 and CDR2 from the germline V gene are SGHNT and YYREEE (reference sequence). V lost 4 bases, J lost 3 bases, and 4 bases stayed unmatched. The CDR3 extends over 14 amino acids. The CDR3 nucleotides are TGTGCCAGCAGCCAGCGGGGGGCTAAAGAGACCCAGTACTTC. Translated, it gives CASSQRGAKETQYF.

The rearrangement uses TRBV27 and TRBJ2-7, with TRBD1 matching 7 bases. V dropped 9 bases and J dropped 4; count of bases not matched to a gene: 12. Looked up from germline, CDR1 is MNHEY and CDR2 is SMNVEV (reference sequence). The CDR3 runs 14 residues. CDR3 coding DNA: TGTGCCAGAAACCGCCGGGACAGAGGATACGAGCAGTACGTC. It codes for CARNRRDRGYEQYV.

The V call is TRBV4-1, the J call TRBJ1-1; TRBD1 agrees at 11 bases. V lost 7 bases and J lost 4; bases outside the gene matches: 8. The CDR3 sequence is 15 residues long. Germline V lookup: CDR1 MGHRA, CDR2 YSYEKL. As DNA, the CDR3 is TGCGCCAGCAAGGATACCGGGACAGGGGGCACTGAAGCTTTCTTT. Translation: CASKDTGTGGTEAFF.

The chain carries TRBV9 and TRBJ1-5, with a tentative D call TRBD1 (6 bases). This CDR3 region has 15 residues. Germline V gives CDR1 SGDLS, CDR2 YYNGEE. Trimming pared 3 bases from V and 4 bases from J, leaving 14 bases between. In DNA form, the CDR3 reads TGTGCCAGCAGCGAGGGGGTCCAGACTAATCAGCCCCAGCATTTT. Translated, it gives CASSEGVQTNQPQHF.

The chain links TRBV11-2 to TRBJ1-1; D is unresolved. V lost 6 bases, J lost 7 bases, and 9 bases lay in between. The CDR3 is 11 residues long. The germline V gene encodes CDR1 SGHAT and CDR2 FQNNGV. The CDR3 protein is CASRRGIEAFF. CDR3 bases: TGTGCCAGCAGGCGCGGGATTGAAGCTTTCTTT.

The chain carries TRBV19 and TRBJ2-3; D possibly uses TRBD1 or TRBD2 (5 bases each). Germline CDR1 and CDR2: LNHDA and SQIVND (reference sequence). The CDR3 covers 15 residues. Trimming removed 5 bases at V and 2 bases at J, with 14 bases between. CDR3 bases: TGTGCCAGTAGTCCGGGACGACCTATCACAGATACGCAGTATTTT. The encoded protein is CASSPGRPITDTQYF.

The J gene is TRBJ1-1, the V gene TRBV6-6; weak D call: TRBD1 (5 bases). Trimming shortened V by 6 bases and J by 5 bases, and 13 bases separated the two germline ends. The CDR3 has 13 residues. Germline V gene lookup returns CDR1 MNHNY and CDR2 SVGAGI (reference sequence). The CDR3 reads CASSPQGYTEAFF. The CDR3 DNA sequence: TGTGCCAGCAGCCCTCAGGGTTATACTGAAGCTTTCTTT.

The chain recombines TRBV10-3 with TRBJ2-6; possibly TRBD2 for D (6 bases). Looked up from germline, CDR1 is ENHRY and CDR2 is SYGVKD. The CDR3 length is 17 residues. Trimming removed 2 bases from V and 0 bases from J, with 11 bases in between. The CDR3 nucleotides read TGTGCCATCAGTGAGAGGGACGGGGGCTCTGGGGCCAACGTCCTGACTTTC. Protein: CAISERDGGSGANVLTF.

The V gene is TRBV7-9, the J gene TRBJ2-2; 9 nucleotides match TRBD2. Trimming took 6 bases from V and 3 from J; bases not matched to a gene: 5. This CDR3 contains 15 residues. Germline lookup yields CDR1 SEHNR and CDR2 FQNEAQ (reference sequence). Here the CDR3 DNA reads TGTGCCAGCAGAACAGGCGGGGGGGACACCGGGGAGCTGTTTTTT. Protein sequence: CASRTGGGDTGELFF.

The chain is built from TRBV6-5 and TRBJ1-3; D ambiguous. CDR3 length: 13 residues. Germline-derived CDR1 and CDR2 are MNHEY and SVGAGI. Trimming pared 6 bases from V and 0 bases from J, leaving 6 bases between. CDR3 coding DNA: TGTGCCAGCAGAGTAGCCTCTGGAAACACCATATATTTT. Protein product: CASRVASGNTIYF.

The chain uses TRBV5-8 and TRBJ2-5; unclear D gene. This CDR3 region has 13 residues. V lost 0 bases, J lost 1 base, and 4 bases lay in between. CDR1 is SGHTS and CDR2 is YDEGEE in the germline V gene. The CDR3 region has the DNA TGTGCCAGCAGCTTGGGCATCCAAGAGACCCAGTACTTC. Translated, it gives CASSLGIQETQYF.

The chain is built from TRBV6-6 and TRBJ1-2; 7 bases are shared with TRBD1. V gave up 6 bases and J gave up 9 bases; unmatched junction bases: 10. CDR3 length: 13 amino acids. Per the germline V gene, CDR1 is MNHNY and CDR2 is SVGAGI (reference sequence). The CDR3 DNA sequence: TGTGCCAGCAGCATTGACAGGGTGGAGCGCTACACCTTC. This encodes CASSIDRVERYTF.

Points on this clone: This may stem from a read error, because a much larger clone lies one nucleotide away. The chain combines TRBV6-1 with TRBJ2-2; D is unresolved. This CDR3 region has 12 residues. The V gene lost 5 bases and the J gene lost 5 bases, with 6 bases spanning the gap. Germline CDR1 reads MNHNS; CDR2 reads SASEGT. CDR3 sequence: CASSSRTGELFF. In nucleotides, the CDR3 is TGTGCCAGCAGTTCAAGGACCGGGGAGCTGTTTTTT.

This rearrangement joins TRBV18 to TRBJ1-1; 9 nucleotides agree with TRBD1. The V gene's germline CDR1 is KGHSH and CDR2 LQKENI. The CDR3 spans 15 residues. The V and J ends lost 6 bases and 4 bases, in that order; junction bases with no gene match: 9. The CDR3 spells CASSREDRGSTEAFF. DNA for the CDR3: TGTGCCAGCTCCAGGGAAGACAGGGGGTCCACTGAAGCTTTCTTT.

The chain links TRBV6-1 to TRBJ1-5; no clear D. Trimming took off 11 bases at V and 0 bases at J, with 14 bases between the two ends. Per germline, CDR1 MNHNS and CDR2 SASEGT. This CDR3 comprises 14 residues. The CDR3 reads CAVVRLYSNQPQHF. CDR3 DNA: TGTGCCGTGGTCAGACTGTATAGCAATCAGCCCCAGCATTTT.

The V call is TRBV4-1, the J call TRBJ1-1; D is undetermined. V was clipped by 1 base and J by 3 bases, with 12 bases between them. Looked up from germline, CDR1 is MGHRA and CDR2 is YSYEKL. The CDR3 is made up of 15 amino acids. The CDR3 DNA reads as TGCGCCAGCAGCCAAGTTAGATACCGCCACACTGAAGCTTTCTTT. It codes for CASSQVRYRHTEAFF.